What follows is one TCR beta chain and its context. The junction and the germline gene differ at one end; a read error may be behind it. Semi-nested PCR with Nested Universal Primer A followed constant-region reverse priming of full-length variable regions. TCRdb recomputed calls from the 5' RACE reads with MiXCR, one row per CDR3 protein. The sample has 45,000 to 55,000 distinct CDR3 sequences, approximately 24% seen once. CDR1 and CDR2 from the germline V gene are MNHEY and SVGAGI. This CDR3 spans 13 amino acids. Material for sequencing was tumor-infiltrating naive CD4+ T cells sorted from the breast tumor. The sample's subset: naive CD4+ T cells, CD4+CD45RA+CD25-. This chain joins TRBV6-5 and TRBJ1-1, with unresolved D. This TCR came from a female donor with breast cancer. The CDR3 here is CASWRKLNTEASF. The CDR3 coding sequence is TGTGCCAGCTGGCGAAAACTGAACACTGAAGCTTCCTTT.